These 24 T cell receptor beta chains share one sample of origin, sequenced in a study of control samples from healthy donors and cancer patients. This table comes from immunoSEQ multiplex PCR, and its TCRdb copy is limited to in-frame clones, with some not included. The sample has 25,000 to 30,000 clones; approximately 90% are singletons. Sample: PBMCs. The receptors derive from a woman in her forties with lung cancer.

A note on this clone: Other DNA sequences of this sample code for an identical CDR3. The chain has TRBV10-3 and TRBJ2-2, with D unresolved. The CDR3 contains 14 residues. Germline CDR1 reads ENHRY; CDR2 reads SYGVKD. V dropped 4 bases and J dropped 2 bases, with 8 bases sitting between them. This CDR3 is CAISAGLNTGELFF. The CDR3 nucleotides are TGTGCCATCAGTGCAGGATTAAACACCGGGGAGCTGTTTTTT.

The V gene is TRBV5-1, the J gene TRBJ2-5; maybe TRBD1 (5 bases). The CDR3 contains 13 residues. V was clipped by 6 bases and J by 4 bases, with 13 bases between them. CDR1 is SGHRS, CDR2 YFSETQ, per germline. This CDR3 reads CASTTLGVETQYF. The CDR3 region has the DNA TGCGCCAGCACCACCTTAGGGGTAGAGACCCAGTACTTC. The full variable domain, in which reference TRBV5-1 and TRBJ2-5 provide the parts outside the CDR3, is KAGVTQTPRYLIKTRGQQVTLSCSPISGHRSVSWYQQTPGQGLQFLFEYFSETQRNKGNFPGRFSGRQFSNSRSEMNVSTLELGDSALYLCASTTLGVETQYFGPGTRLLVL.

The chain employs TRBV5-4 and TRBJ2-5; tentatively, D is TRBD2 (5 bases). CDR3 length: 13 residues. Germline V gene sequence: CDR1 SGHNT, CDR2 YYREEE (reference sequence). V gave up 5 bases and J gave up 2 bases, with 10 bases separating them. CDR3 protein: CASSGAEQETQYF. The CDR3 DNA reads TGTGCCAGCAGTGGAGCGGAACAAGAGACCCAGTACTTC.

The J gene is TRBJ1-6, the V gene TRBV5-5; D unresolved. The CDR3 runs to 15 residues. The V end was cut by 4 bases, the J end by 8 bases, with 16 bases between. Germline V gene data show CDR1 as SGHKS and CDR2 as YYEKEE (reference sequence). The CDR3 reads CASSAGILRDSPLHF. The CDR3 nucleotides are TGTGCCAGCAGCGCGGGGATATTGAGGGATTCACCCCTCCACTTT.

In its sample, this clone was seen a few times. The rearrangement uses TRBV5-1 and TRBJ2-7, with D perhaps TRBD1 (6 bases). This CDR3 region has 15 residues. The V end was cut by 0 bases, the J end by 2 bases, with 12 bases between. CDR1 and CDR2 (germline): SGHRS, YFSETQ. The chain's CDR3 is CASSLGQVPPYEQYF. In DNA form, the CDR3 reads TGCGCCAGCAGCTTGGGACAGGTCCCGCCCTACGAGCAGTACTTC.

The chain couples TRBV5-1 to TRBJ2-2; weak D call: TRBD2 (5 bases). Trimming took off 0 bases at V and 7 bases at J, with 10 bases between the two ends. Germline V lookup: CDR1 SGHRS, CDR2 YFSETQ. This CDR3 spans 14 amino acids. The DNA for the CDR3 is TGCGCCAGCAGCTTGGCCATCGAGGGCGGGGAGCTGTTTTTT. Translation gives CASSLAIEGGELFF.

The chain links TRBV11-1 to TRBJ1-1; TRBD1 matches 8 bases. The CDR3 extends over 13 amino acids. Germline CDR1 is SGHAT and CDR2 is FQDESV (reference sequence). V gave up 5 bases and J gave up 10 bases; unmatched junction bases: 9. CDR3 protein: CASSQGQGLRAFF. In DNA, the CDR3 is TGTGCCAGCAGCCAAGGACAGGGTCTTCGAGCTTTCTTT.

J is TRBJ2-7 and V is TRBV5-1, with TRBD1 identical over 7 bases. The CDR3 loop spans 14 amino acids. From germline, CDR1 is SGHRS and CDR2 YFSETQ. The V segment lost 6 bases and the J segment 5 bases; nucleotides outside the gene matches: 11. CDR3 loop: CASNLWDSWDEQYF. The CDR3 bases are TGCGCCAGCAACCTTTGGGACAGCTGGGACGAGCAGTACTTC.

The V call is TRBV7-6, the J call TRBJ1-2; the D gene is possibly TRBD1 (6 bases). The CDR3 length is 14 residues. CDR1 and CDR2 (germline): SGHVS, FNYEAQ. V lost 1 base and J lost 8, with 14 bases in between. The CDR3 DNA sequence: TGTGCCAGCAGCTTAGGAACGGGGGCGCGGGGCTACACCTTC. Its protein is CASSLGTGARGYTF. The whole variable domain, remainder taken from reference TRBV7-6 and TRBJ1-2, is GAGVSQSPRYKVTKRGQDVALRCDPISGHVSLYWYRQALGQGPEFLTYFNYEAQQDKSGLPNDRFSAERPEGSISTLTIQRTEQRDSAMYRCASSLGTGARGYTFGSGTRLTVV.

The rearrangement uses TRBV11-2 and TRBJ2-5; D gene uncertain. The CDR3 sequence is 14 residues long. Germline lookup yields CDR1 SGHAT and CDR2 FQNNGV. V dropped 2 bases and J dropped 4 bases, with 11 bases sitting between them. CDR3 sequence: CASSLRRDPETQYF. In DNA, the CDR3 is TGTGCCAGCAGCTTAAGAAGGGATCCAGAGACCCAGTACTTC.

On this clone itself: One end of the junction does not line up with germline, which may come from a read error. The chain employs TRBV7-2 and TRBJ1-4; D is undetermined. The CDR3 is made up of 14 amino acids. The germline V gene has CDR1 SGHTA and CDR2 FQGNSA. The CDR3 here is CASTPPPFRRKTVF. In nucleotides, the CDR3 is TGTGCCAGCACCCCTCCACCATTTCGGCGAAAAACTGTTTTT.

This clone was seen once. This rearrangement joins TRBV7-9 to TRBJ2-1, with D perhaps matching TRBD2 (6 bases). Per the germline V gene, CDR1 is SEHNR and CDR2 is FQNEAQ (reference sequence). CDR3 length: 13 amino acids. Deletions cut 1 base from V and 9 bases from J, with 10 bases between. CDR3 protein: CASSLVAGFEQFF. The DNA for the CDR3 is TGTGCCAGCAGCTTAGTCGCGGGATTTGAGCAGTTCTTC. The full variable domain, completed using reference TRBV7-9 and TRBJ2-1, is DTGVSQNPRHKITKRGQNVTFRCDPISEHNRLYWYRQTLGQGPEFLTYFQNEAQLEKSRLLSDRFSAERPKGSFSTLEIQRTEQGDSAMYLCASSLVAGFEQFFGPGTRLTVL.

The chain employs TRBV11-2 and TRBJ1-6, with a weak D call TRBD1 (6 bases). The CDR3 length is 19 residues. V lost 1 base and J 9 bases, leaving 25 bases between the germline ends. The germline V gene has CDR1 SGHAT and CDR2 FQNNGV. The CDR3 DNA follows: TGTGCCAGCAGCTTAGGGGTTGCGACAGCCGCCACCAGGGGTTCACCCCTCCACTTT. Translating it yields CASSLGVATAATRGSPLHF. The variable domain in full, with the rest retrieved from reference TRBV11-2 and TRBJ1-6, is EAGVAQSPRYKIIEKRQSVAFWCNPISGHATLYWYQQILGQGPKLLIQFQNNGVVDDSQLPKDRFSAERLKGVDSTLKIQPAKLEDSAVYLCASSLGVATAATRGSPLHFGNGTRLTVT.

The chain carries TRBV2 and TRBJ2-7; D is possibly TRBD1 (5 bases). CDR1 and CDR2 from the germline V gene are SNHLY and FYNNEI. CDR3 size: 16 residues. The V and J ends lost 8 bases and 1 base respectively, with 21 bases between them. CDR3 bases: TGTGCCAGCTGTTTTGGGGCCCTTACAGAGTCCTACGAGCAGTACTTC. Protein: CASCFGALTESYEQYF.

DNA for the CDR3: TGTGCCAGCAGCGAACTAGCGGGCTCCTACAATGAGCAGTTCTTC. This sequence encodes CASSELAGSYNEQFF. The chain couples TRBV11-2 to TRBJ2-1, with 9 bases lining up with TRBD2. The CDR3 is 15 amino acids. V shed 5 bases, J shed 0 bases, and the junction held 2 bases outside the gene matches. From germline, CDR1 is SGHAT and CDR2 FQNNGV.

This clone was seen once. The chain has TRBV12-5 and TRBJ2-5; a weak D match, TRBD1 (5 bases). Trimming took 2 bases from V and 4 from J, leaving 17 bases between them. The germline gives CDR1 LGHNT, CDR2 FRNRAP. The length of the CDR3 is 16 residues. The CDR3 DNA follows: TGTGCTAGTGGTTTGTCCCCCCGGCGGCAGGGAGAGACCCAGTACTTC. Its translation: CASGLSPRRQGETQYF.

The chain couples TRBV10-3 to TRBJ1-2; D ambiguous. The CDR3 covers 13 residues. The V end was cut by 3 bases, the J end by 6 bases, with 11 bases between. Germline V gene lookup returns CDR1 ENHRY and CDR2 SYGVKD. The CDR3 protein is CAISDETRDGYTF. The CDR3 DNA sequence: TGTGCCATCAGTGACGAGACAAGGGATGGCTACACCTTC.

This clone appeared once. This chain joins TRBV30 and TRBJ1-2, with TRBD1 matching over 10 bases. This CDR3 spans 15 amino acids. The germline CDR1 and CDR2 sequences are GTSNPN and SVGIG (reference sequence). The trim removed 1 base at V and 5 bases at J, leaving 7 bases unmatched. CDR3 nucleotides: TGTGCCTGGAGTGCGGGGACAGGGGAAGGGTATGGCTACACCTTC. Amino acids: CAWSAGTGEGYGYTF.

The chain joins TRBV19 to TRBJ2-5; D is unresolved. The V end lost 6 bases, the J end lost 3 bases, and 8 bases lay between the germline ends. CDR3 length equals 12 residues. Germline values: CDR1 LNHDA, CDR2 SQIVND (reference sequence). DNA of the CDR3: TGTGCCAGTAGGCGGACGGAAGAGACCCAGTACTTC. Translating it yields CASRRTEETQYF.

The chain employs TRBV5-1 and TRBJ1-1; D perhaps matches TRBD1 (6 bases). The CDR3 extends over 15 amino acids. Trimming removed 0 bases from V and 5 bases from J, with 14 bases in between. From germline, CDR1 is SGHRS and CDR2 YFSETQ. The DNA of the CDR3 is TGCGCCAGCAGCTTGGCGCAGGGGTCGTGGACTGAAGCTTTCTTT. It yields the protein CASSLAQGSWTEAFF.

In this sample, this clone turned up a few times. The J gene is TRBJ2-1, the V gene TRBV7-9; the match to TRBD1 covers 7 bases. The CDR3 has 13 residues. CDR1 and CDR2 (germline): SEHNR, FQNEAQ (reference sequence). V shed 4 bases, J shed 9 bases, and the junction held 6 bases outside the gene matches. The CDR3 region is CASSSMNRGEQFF. CDR3 in DNA: TGTGCCAGCAGCTCCATGAACAGGGGTGAGCAGTTCTTC. Complete variable domain (other parts from reference TRBV7-9 and TRBJ2-1): DTGVSQNPRHKITKRGQNVTFRCDPISEHNRLYWYRQTLGQGPEFLTYFQNEAQLEKSRLLSDRFSAERPKGSFSTLEIQRTEQGDSAMYLCASSSMNRGEQFFGPGTRLTVL.

The rearrangement uses TRBV7-3 and TRBJ2-7; possible D gene TRBD1, 6 bases. Germline assignment: CDR1 SGHTA and CDR2 FQGTGA. The V and J ends lost 4 bases and 6 bases respectively, with 16 bases between them. CDR3 length equals 14 residues. The CDR3 loop reads CASSSPDSGGEQYF. CDR3 coding DNA: TGTGCCAGCAGCTCTCCGGACAGTGGAGGCGAGCAGTACTTC.

This clone has a single count. V usage is TRBV5-1 and J usage is TRBJ2-1; D not certain. V was shortened by 6 bases and J by 5 bases, with 12 bases between the two germline ends. There are 13 residues in the CDR3. Germline V CDR1 and CDR2: SGHRS, YFSETQ. CDR3: CASTWGPDNEQFF. The CDR3 DNA sequence: TGCGCCAGCACCTGGGGTCCGGACAATGAGCAGTTCTTC.

The gene calls are TRBV6-1 and TRBJ1-2; possibly TRBD1 for D (5 bases). There are 13 residues in the CDR3. V was shortened by 2 bases and J by 6 bases, with 10 bases between the two germline ends. CDR1 MNHNS and CDR2 SASEGT come from the germline V gene. As DNA, the CDR3 is TGTGCCAGCAGTGAAAGCAGGGAACATGGCTACACCTTC. Protein: CASSESREHGYTF.